A selection of T cell receptor beta chains follows, all from one sample in a study of cytotoxic CD8 clonotypes in ibrutinib-treated CLL. Using immunoSEQ multiplex PCR, the repertoire was profiled, and TCRdb retains in-frame clones only, with some absent. The top ten hold under 30% of the sample, which has more than 75,000 clones, around 77% seen once. Material: PBMCs, obtained after 24 months of ibrutinib treatment. These receptors came from a human donor with chronic lymphocytic leukemia. Both conserved end residues are part of each CDR3. A D gene is named only where the DNA matches it firmly. Some rows have no size entry. The others give once, few or many, or a class for an expanded clone.

>.|TRBJ1-2|TRBV5-6|17|.
TGTGCCAGCAGCTTGCCCCCCCCGCAGGGTAGGGCTTATGGCTACACCTTC
CASSLPPPQGRAYGYTF
>.|TRBJ1-1|TRBV2|13|.
TGTGCCAGCAGTGAATCCAGGGGCACTGAAGCTTTCTTT
CASSESRGTEAFF
>.|TRBJ1-6|TRBV5-6|18|once
TGTGCCAGCAGCTTGGGAGTGGGTGTCCGGGGCCATAATTCACCCCTCCACTTT
CASSLGVGVRGHNSPLHF
>TRBD2|TRBJ2-1|TRBV10-3|15|.
TGTGCCATCAGTGAGGAGGTAGCGGGAGATCATGAGCAGTTCTTC
CAISEEVAGDHEQFF
>TRBD1|TRBJ1-5|TRBV19|13|.
TGTGCCAGTAGTGGGACAGTCAATCAGCCCCAGCATTTT
CASSGTVNQPQHF
>TRBD1|TRBJ2-5|TRBV19|14|.
TGTGCCAGTAGTAGACAGGGTAAGGAAGAGACCCAGTACTTC
CASSRQGKEETQYF
>.|TRBJ1-2|TRBV19|14|.
TGTGCCAGCAGGCTTTGGGGTGCTAACTATGGCTACACCTTC
CASRLWGANYGYTF
>.|TRBJ1-5|TRBV28|16|.
TGTGCCAGCGTTTATAAGGTTGGACGGCCCAATCAGCCCCAGCATTTT
CASVYKVGRPNQPQHF
>.|TRBJ1-3|TRBV4-3|17|.
TGCGCCAGCAGCCAAGCGTCTGGGGGGAGCTCTGGAAACACCATATATTTT
CASSQASGGSSGNTIYF
>.|TRBJ2-5|TRBV28|15|.
TGTGCCAGCAGCCCTCTGACAGGAAACCAAGAGACCCAGTACTTC
CASSPLTGNQETQYF
>.|TRBJ1-5|TRBV5-5|14|.
TGTGCCAGCAGCAGGGACCCGGGCAATCAGCCCCAGCATTTT
CASSRDPGNQPQHF
>.|TRBJ1-2|TRBV9|14|.
TGTGCCAGCAGCCCCACCCAAGCTAACTATGGCTACACCTTC
CASSPTQANYGYTF
>.|TRBJ1-1|TRBV4-2|16|.
TGTGCCAGCAGCCAAGATCTTGGGCAGGTGAACACTGAAGCTTTCTTT
CASSQDLGQVNTEAFF
>.|TRBJ2-2|TRBV19|14|.
TGTGCCAGTAGTCCAAAAAGTAACACCGGGGAGCTGTTTTTT
CASSPKSNTGELFF
>.|TRBJ2-2|TRBV5-6|16|.
TGTGCCAGCAGCTTGGGGCAGGGTAGGCACACCGGGGAGCTGTTTTTT
CASSLGQGRHTGELFF
>.|TRBJ1-3|TRBV7-2|14|.
TGTGCCAGCAGCCCACAGGCTTCTGGAAACACCATATATTTT
CASSPQASGNTIYF
>.|TRBJ1-4|TRBV4-2|12|few
TGTGCCAGCAGCCAAGTTGGTGAAAAACTGTTTTTT
CASSQVGEKLFF
>.|TRBJ2-7|TRBV27|13|once
TGTGCCAGCAGTTTAGAGGGGGGTCGGGAGCAGTACTTC
CASSLEGGREQYF
>TRBD2|TRBJ2-1|TRBV29-1|14|.
TGCAGCGCCACCGGGACTAGCGCAAACAATGAGCAGTTCTTC
CSATGTSANNEQFF
>.|TRBJ1-6|TRBV19|17|few
TGTGCCAGTAGTGCGGGGGGCGGCAGCTCCTATAATTCACCCCTCCACTTT
CASSAGGGSSYNSPLHF
>TRBD2|TRBJ2-1|TRBV9|14|.
TGTGCCAGCAGCGTAGTCTCGCTAGCGGGGCCTCAGTTCTTC
CASSVVSLAGPQFF
>.|TRBJ1-5|TRBV28|12|.
TGTGCCAGCACCGCTGACGGGCGTCACTTCCATTTT
CASTADGRHFHF
>TRBD2|TRBJ2-3|TRBV7-2|18|.
TGTGCCAGCAGCTTAGTTGGACTAGCGGGGGGTCGCCCTAATACGCAGTATTTT
CASSLVGLAGGRPNTQYF
>.|TRBJ2-2|TRBV6-4|14|.
TGTGCCAGCAGTCGGGAGCCGAACACCGGGGAGCTGTTTTTT
CASSREPNTGELFF